This TCR beta chain was documented in a study of CD8+ T cells in alopecia areata. Reverse transcribed after extraction, RNA yielded cDNA as the sequencing template. Only in-frame clones appear in the TCRdb table, and some are missing; sequencing was by immunoSEQ multiplex PCR. The sample has under 350,000 clones, none seen only once. With regard to this clone: A read error may explain this, as a much larger clone is one base away. Mouse gene names and germline throughout. The read is 4 residues too short to cover the CDR3 end, so that end is filled in from the germline J gene.

V was shortened by 4 bases and J by 3 bases, with 5 bases between the two germline ends. CDR1 and CDR2 from the germline V gene are NNHDY and SYVADS. This CDR3 contains 12 residues. Pooled cutaneous lymph node cells were sorted using CD4, CD8alpha, NKG2D, NKG2ACE and other markers. This sequence originates from a C3H/HeJ mouse with alopecia areata. Mouse MHC haplotype: H2-k. Sequenced input: CD4+ T cells sorted from a lymph node. This chain joins TRBV13-3 and TRBJ2-1; no definite D call. The CDR3 region is CASSPIYAEQFF. The sequenced part of the CDR3 DNA is TGTGCCAGCAGTCCAATCTATGCT.